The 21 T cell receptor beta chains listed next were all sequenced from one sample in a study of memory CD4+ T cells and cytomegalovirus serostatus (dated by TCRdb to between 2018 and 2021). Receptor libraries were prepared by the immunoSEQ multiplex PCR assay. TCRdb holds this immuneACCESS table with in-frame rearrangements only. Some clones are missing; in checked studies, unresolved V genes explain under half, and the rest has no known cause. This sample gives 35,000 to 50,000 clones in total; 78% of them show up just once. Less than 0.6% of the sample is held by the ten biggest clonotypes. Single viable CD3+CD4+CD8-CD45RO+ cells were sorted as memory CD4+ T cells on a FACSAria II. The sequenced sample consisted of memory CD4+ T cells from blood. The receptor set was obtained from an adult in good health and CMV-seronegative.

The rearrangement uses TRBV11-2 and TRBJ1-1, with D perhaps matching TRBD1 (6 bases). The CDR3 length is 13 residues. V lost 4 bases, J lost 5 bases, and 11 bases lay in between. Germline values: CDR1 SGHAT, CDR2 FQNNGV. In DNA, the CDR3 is TGTGCCAGCAGCTCCCAGGGGAGGACTGAAGCTTTCTTT. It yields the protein CASSSQGRTEAFF. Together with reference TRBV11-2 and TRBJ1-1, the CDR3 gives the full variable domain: EAGVAQSPRYKIIEKRQSVAFWCNPISGHATLYWYQQILGQGPKLLIQFQNNGVVDDSQLPKDRFSAERLKGVDSTLKIQPAKLEDSAVYLCASSSQGRTEAFFGQGTRLTVV.

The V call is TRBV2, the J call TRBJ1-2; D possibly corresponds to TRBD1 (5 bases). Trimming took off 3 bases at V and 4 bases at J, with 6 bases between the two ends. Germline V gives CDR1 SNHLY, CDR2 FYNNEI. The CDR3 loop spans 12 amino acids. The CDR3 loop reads CASSDRAYGYTF. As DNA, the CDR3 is TGTGCCAGCAGTGACAGGGCCTATGGCTACACCTTC.

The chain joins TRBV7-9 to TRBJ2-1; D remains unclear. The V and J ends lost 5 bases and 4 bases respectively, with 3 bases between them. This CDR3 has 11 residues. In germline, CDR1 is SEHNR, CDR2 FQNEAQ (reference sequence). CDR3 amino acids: CASSAYNEQFF. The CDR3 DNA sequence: TGTGCCAGCAGCGCATACAATGAGCAGTTCTTC. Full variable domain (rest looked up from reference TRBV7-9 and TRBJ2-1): DTGVSQNPRHKITKRGQNVTFRCDPISEHNRLYWYRQTLGQGPEFLTYFQNEAQLEKSRLLSDRFSAERPKGSFSTLEIQRTEQGDSAMYLCASSAYNEQFFGPGTRLTVL.

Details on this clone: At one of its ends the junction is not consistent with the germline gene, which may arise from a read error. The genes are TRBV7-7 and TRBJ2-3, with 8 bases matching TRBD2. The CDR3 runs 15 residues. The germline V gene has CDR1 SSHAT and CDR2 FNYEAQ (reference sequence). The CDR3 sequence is CASSPSGGGTDTQYF. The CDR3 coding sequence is TGTGCTAGCAGCCCATCGGGGGGGGGCACAGATACGCAGTATTTT.

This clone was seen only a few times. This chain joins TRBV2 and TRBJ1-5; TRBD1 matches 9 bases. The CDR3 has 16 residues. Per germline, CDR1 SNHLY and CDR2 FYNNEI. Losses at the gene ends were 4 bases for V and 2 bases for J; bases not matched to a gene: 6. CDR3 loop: CASSGYRGLGNQPQHF. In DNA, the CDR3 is TGTGCCAGCAGTGGTTACAGGGGGCTTGGCAATCAGCCCCAGCATTTT. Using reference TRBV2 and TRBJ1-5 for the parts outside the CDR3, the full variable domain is EPEVTQTPSHQVTQMGQEVILRCVPISNHLYFYWYRQILGQKVEFLVSFYNNEISEKSEIFDDQFSVERPDGSNFTLKIRSTKLEDSAMYFCASSGYRGLGNQPQHFGDGTRLSIL.

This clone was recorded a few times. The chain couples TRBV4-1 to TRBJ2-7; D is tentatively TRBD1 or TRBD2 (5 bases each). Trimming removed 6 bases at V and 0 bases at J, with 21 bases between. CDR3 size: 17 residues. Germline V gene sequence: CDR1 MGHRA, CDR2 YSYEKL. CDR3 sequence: CASSLMLGVTHSYEQYF. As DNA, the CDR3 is TGCGCCAGCAGTCTGATGTTGGGGGTTACCCACTCCTACGAGCAGTACTTC.

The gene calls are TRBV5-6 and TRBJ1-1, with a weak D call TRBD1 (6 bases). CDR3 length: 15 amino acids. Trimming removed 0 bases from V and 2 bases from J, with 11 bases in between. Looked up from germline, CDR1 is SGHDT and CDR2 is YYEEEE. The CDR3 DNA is TGTGCCAGCAGCTTGGCAGACAGGCATAACACTGAAGCTTTCTTT. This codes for CASSLADRHNTEAFF.

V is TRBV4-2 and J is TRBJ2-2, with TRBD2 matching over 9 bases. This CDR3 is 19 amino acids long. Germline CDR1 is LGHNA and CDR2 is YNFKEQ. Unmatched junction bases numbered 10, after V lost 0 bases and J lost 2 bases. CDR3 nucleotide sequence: TGTGCCAGCAGCCAAGATCTTAGGCGGGGGGGCCATAACACCGGGGAGCTGTTTTTT. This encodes CASSQDLRRGGHNTGELFF.

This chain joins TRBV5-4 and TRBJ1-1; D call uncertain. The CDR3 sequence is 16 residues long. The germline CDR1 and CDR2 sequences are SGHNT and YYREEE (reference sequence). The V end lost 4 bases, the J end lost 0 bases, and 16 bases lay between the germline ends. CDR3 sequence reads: CASSQEVRRLNTEAFF. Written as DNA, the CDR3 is TGTGCCAGCAGCCAAGAAGTAAGACGGCTGAACACTGAAGCTTTCTTT.

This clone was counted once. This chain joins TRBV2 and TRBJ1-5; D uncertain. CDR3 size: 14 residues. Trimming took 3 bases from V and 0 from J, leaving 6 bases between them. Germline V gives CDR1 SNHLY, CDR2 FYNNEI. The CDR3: CASSEAYSNQPQHF. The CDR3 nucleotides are TGTGCCAGCAGTGAGGCTTATAGCAATCAGCCCCAGCATTTT.

The CDR3 sequence: CASKSPRGNYGYTF. The CDR3 DNA reads TGTGCCAGCAAATCACCCAGAGGGAACTATGGCTACACCTTC. V usage is TRBV5-4 and J usage is TRBJ1-2; D is ambiguous. The V end lost 6 bases, the J end lost 2 bases, and 14 bases lay between the germline ends. This CDR3 has 14 residues. The germline V gene encodes CDR1 SGHNT and CDR2 YYREEE (reference sequence).

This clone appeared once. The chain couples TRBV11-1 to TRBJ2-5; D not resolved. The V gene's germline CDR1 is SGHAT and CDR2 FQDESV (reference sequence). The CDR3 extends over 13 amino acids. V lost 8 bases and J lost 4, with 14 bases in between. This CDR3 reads CASARRLVETQYF. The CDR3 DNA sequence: TGTGCCAGCGCCCGCCGTTTGGTAGAGACCCAGTACTTC.

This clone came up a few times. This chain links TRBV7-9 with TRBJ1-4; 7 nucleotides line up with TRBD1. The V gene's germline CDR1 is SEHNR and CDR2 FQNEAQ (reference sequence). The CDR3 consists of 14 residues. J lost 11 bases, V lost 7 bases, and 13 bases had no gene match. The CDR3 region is CASTVFTRGQKLFF. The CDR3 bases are TGTGCCAGCACCGTTTTCACCAGGGGACAGAAACTGTTTTTT.

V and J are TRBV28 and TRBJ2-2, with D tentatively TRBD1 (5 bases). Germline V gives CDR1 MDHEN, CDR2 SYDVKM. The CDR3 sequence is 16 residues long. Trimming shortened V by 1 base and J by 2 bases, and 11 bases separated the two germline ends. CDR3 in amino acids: CASSLSPGFNTGELFF. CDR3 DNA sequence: TGTGCCAGCAGTTTATCCCCAGGGTTTAACACCGGGGAGCTGTTTTTT.

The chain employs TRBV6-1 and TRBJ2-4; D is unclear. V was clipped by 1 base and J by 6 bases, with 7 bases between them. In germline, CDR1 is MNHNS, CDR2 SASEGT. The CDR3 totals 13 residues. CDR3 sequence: CASSEGVGNIQYF. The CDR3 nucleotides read TGTGCCAGCAGTGAAGGGGTTGGAAACATTCAGTACTTC.

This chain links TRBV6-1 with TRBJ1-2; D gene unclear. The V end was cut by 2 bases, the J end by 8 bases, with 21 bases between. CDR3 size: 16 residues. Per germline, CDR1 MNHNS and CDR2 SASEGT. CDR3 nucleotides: TGTGCCAGCAGTGAACCGGGCCTGTCCGGGCTTAAGGGCTACACCTTC. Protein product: CASSEPGLSGLKGYTF.

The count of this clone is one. CDR3 sequence: CASSPGGWYTDTQYF. For the CDR3, the DNA is TGTGCCAGCAGCCCCGGGGGTTGGTACACAGATACGCAGTATTTT. The J gene is TRBJ2-3, the V gene TRBV7-9, with a tentative D call TRBD2 (6 bases). V shed 5 bases and J shed 2 bases, with 14 bases lying between them. Germline CDR1 SEHNR, CDR2 FQNEAQ (reference sequence). The CDR3 length is 15 residues.

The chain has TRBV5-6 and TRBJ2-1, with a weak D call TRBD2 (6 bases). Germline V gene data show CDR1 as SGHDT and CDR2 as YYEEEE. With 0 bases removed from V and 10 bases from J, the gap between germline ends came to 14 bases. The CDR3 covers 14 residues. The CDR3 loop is CASSLGWGGGEQFF. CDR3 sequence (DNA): TGTGCCAGCAGCTTGGGCTGGGGAGGAGGGGAGCAGTTCTTC.

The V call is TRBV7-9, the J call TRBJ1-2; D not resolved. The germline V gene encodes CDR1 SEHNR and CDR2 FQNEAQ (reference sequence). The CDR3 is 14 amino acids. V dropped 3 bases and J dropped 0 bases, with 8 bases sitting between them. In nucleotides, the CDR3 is TGTGCCAGCAGCTTTGAAGTAGCTAACTATGGCTACACCTTC. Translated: CASSFEVANYGYTF.

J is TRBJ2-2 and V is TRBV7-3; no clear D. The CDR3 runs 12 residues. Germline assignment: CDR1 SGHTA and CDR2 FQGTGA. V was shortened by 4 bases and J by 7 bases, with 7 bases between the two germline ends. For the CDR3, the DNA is TGTGCCAGCAGCTCCAATGTCGGGGAGCTGTTTTTT. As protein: CASSSNVGELFF.

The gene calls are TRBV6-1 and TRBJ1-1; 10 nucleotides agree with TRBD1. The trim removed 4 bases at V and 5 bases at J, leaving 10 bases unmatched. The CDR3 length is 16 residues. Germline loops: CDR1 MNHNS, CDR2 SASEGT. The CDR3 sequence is CASSGPGQGKWTEAFF. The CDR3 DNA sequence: TGTGCCAGCAGTGGACCGGGACAGGGGAAATGGACTGAAGCTTTCTTT.